This TCR beta chain stems from a study of blood T cell repertoires in COVID-19. Background on the study: Sites across the United States, Italy and Spain contributed samples from acute and convalescent COVID-19. Sample material is recorded as cDNA or gDNA derived from T cells, B-cell-depleted T cells, or PBMCs.

This CDR3 is 15 amino acids long. Germline V gene lookup returns CDR1 MNHEY and CDR2 SVGAGI. Trimming took 8 bases from V and 2 from J, leaving 15 bases between them. In the authors' methods: How many nucleated cells were present was estimated from reference gene primer amplification. Profiling relied on immunoSEQ multiplex PCR, and the TCRdb table lists in-frame clones only, not all of them. From that table come the V and J calls and clone size; the DNA was used to work out D and trimming. The sample lists roughly 250,000 clones, 70% to 90% occurring once. The clonotype was recovered from a human donor with COVID-19, enrolled during active disease. The donor label of this sample is uncertain. The gene calls are TRBV6-5 and TRBJ2-2; tentative D call: TRBD2 (5 bases). Sequencing was carried out using peripheral blood. CDR3 nucleotides: TGTGCCAGCCGTCTCGAGGGCTTTAACACCGGGGAGCTGTTTTTT. Translation gives CASRLEGFNTGELFF.